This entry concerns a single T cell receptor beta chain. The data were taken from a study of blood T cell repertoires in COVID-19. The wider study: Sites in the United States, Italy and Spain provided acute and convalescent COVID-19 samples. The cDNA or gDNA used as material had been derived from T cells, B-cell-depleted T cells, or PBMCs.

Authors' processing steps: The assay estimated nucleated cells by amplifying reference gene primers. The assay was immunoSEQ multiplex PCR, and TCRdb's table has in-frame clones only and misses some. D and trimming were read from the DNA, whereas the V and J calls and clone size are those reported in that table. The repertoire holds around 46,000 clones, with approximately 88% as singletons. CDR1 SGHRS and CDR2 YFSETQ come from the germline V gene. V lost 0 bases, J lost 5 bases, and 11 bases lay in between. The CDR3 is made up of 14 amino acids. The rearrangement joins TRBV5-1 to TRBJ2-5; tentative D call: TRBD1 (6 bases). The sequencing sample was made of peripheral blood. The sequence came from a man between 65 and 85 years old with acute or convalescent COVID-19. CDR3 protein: CASSLEQGRETQYF. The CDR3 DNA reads TGCGCCAGCAGCTTGGAGCAGGGGCGGGAGACCCAGTACTTC.